Below are 22 T cell receptor beta chains sequenced from a single sample in a study of cytomegalovirus exposure and HLA in healthy donors. Researchers ran the PCR with 60 Vbeta and 13 Jbeta primers. Measured with immunoSEQ multiplex PCR; TCRdb has only the in-frame clones, and not every one. The sample carries approximately 150,000 clones, 75% to 85% recorded once. Sample: PBMCs. The receptors come from a man aged 25-45 years in good health and CMV-seropositive.

Only a few counts were recorded for this clone. The chain carries TRBV10-3 and TRBJ1-3; 8 nucleotides agree with TRBD1. With V trimmed by 11 bases and J by 4 bases, 16 bases remained unmatched. The germline V gene has CDR1 ENHRY and CDR2 SYGVKD. The CDR3 length is 16 residues. The CDR3: CASQGGQAPFGNTIYF. CDR3 DNA: TGTGCCTCACAGGGGGGACAGGCGCCGTTCGGAAACACCATATATTTT.

The chain couples TRBV7-7 to TRBJ2-5, with D unresolved. This CDR3 is built from 13 residues. V was trimmed by 3 bases and J by 5 bases, leaving 10 bases between them. Germline V gives CDR1 SSHAT, CDR2 FNYEAQ (reference sequence). The CDR3 sequence: CASSFAGRETQYF. In nucleotides, the CDR3 is TGTGCCAGCAGCTTCGCAGGCAGGGAGACCCAGTACTTC.

V gene TRBV6-5 combines with J gene TRBJ2-5; 8 bases map to TRBD1. The V gene's germline CDR1 is MNHEY and CDR2 SVGAGI. This CDR3 has 16 residues. V shed 4 bases, J shed 7 bases, and the junction held 14 bases outside the gene matches. CDR3 region: CASSLDRARTSRTQYF. CDR3 nucleotide sequence: TGTGCCAGCAGTTTGGACAGGGCGCGTACCAGCAGGACCCAGTACTTC.

The genes are TRBV19 and TRBJ1-6; D remains ambiguous. CDR3 length equals 16 residues. The germline V and J ends were trimmed by 3 bases and 0 bases, with 9 bases remaining between them. The germline gives CDR1 LNHDA, CDR2 SQIVND (reference sequence). This chain's CDR3 is CASSIEGSSYNSPLHF. For the CDR3, the DNA is TGTGCCAGTAGTATCGAAGGGAGCTCCTATAATTCACCCCTCCACTTT.

The rearrangement links TRBV7-9 to TRBJ2-7; D unclear. The CDR3 covers 14 residues. The V gene's germline CDR1 is SEHNR and CDR2 FQNEAQ (reference sequence). Trimming removed 5 bases at V and 0 bases at J, with 11 bases between. In DNA form, the CDR3 reads TGTGCCAGCAGCCCAAGCTACAGCTCCTACGAGCAGTACTTC. Amino acids: CASSPSYSSYEQYF. The complete variable domain, with remaining parts taken from reference TRBV7-9 and TRBJ2-7, reads DTGVSQNPRHKITKRGQNVTFRCDPISEHNRLYWYRQTLGQGPEFLTYFQNEAQLEKSRLLSDRFSAERPKGSFSTLEIQRTEQGDSAMYLCASSPSYSSYEQYFGPGTRLTVT.

The chain joins TRBV4-1 to TRBJ2-1, with D tentatively TRBD2 (5 bases). This CDR3 is built from 16 residues. Germline CDR1 reads MGHRA; CDR2 reads YSYEKL. V shed 0 bases and J shed 8 bases, with 17 bases lying between them. The CDR3 nucleotides are TGCGCCAGCAGCCAAGATTGGGTGGACTTCGGGGATGAGCAGTTCTTC. It is translated as CASSQDWVDFGDEQFF.

To note about this clone: An end of the junction does not agree with germline; a read error may underlie this. The V and J genes are TRBV6-5 and TRBJ1-3; tentative D call: TRBD1 (5 bases). This CDR3 has 16 residues. CDR1 MNHEY and CDR2 SVGAGI come from the germline V gene. CDR3 amino acids: CAGSSWSGNLGNTIYF. The CDR3, as DNA: TGTGCCGGCAGTTCTTGGTCAGGGAATCTCGGAAACACCATATATTTT.

This clone came up once. The gene calls are TRBV27 and TRBJ1-4, with D tentatively TRBD1 (6 bases). CDR3 length: 14 amino acids. Trimming shortened V by 2 bases and J by 8 bases, and 12 bases separated the two germline ends. Germline V gene lookup returns CDR1 MNHEY and CDR2 SMNVEV (reference sequence). CDR3 coding DNA: TGTGCCAGCAGTTTAGGGGGGGCGGGGGAAAAACTGTTTTTT. It translates to CASSLGGAGEKLFF.

The chain recombines TRBV27 with TRBJ1-1; TRBD1 aligns across 9 bases. Losses at the gene ends were 6 bases for V and 6 bases for J; bases not matched to a gene: 5. CDR1 MNHEY and CDR2 SMNVEV come from the germline V gene (reference sequence). The CDR3 loop spans 13 amino acids. CDR3 sequence reads: CASRGTGLAEAFF. CDR3 bases: TGTGCCAGCAGGGGGACAGGGCTCGCTGAAGCTTTCTTT.

The gene calls are TRBV23-1 and TRBJ2-1; 12 bases fit TRBD2. TRBV23-1 is an ORF, with its function uncertain. Trimming removed 8 bases from V and 0 bases from J; junction bases left unmatched: 8. This CDR3 is built from 17 residues. The CDR3 DNA reads as TGCGCCAGCCTAGCGGGGGGGCTTCCCAGCTCCTACAATGAGCAGTTCTTC. Translated, it gives CASLAGGLPSSYNEQFF.

The V gene is TRBV5-4, the J gene TRBJ2-1, with D possibly being TRBD1 (5 bases). Trimming took 0 bases from V and 0 from J, leaving 13 bases between them. Germline lookup yields CDR1 SGHNT and CDR2 YYREEE (reference sequence). The CDR3 loop spans 17 amino acids. The CDR3 DNA reads as TGTGCCAGCAGCTTGGGGGGCCGTATCAGCTCCTACAATGAGCAGTTCTTC. Encoded protein: CASSLGGRISSYNEQFF.

V usage is TRBV5-1 and J usage is TRBJ2-5, with D uncertain. Trimming took off 3 bases at V and 5 bases at J, with 14 bases between the two ends. Germline V gene data show CDR1 as SGHRS and CDR2 as YFSETQ. The CDR3 has 14 amino acids. The CDR3 region has the DNA TGCGCCAGCAGCTCAACGTCAAGGAGTGAGACCCAGTACTTC. The encoded protein is CASSSTSRSETQYF.

This rearrangement joins TRBV7-9 to TRBJ1-5; no firm D call. CDR1 is SEHNR, CDR2 FQNEAQ, per germline (reference sequence). Trimming took 5 bases from V and 6 from J, leaving 11 bases between them. CDR3 length: 13 amino acids. CDR3 in amino acids: CASSLVEGQPQHF. The CDR3 nucleotides are TGTGCCAGCAGCCTGGTAGAGGGTCAGCCCCAGCATTTT.

This clone turned up a few times. The rearrangement links TRBV9 to TRBJ1-3, with no clear D. Germline CDR1 reads SGDLS; CDR2 reads YYNGEE. The ends were cut back, 3 bases at V and 4 bases at J, with 8 bases in the middle. The CDR3 length is 13 residues. This chain's CDR3 is CASSGGFGNTIYF. CDR3 nucleotides: TGTGCCAGCAGCGGAGGATTCGGAAACACCATATATTTT.

This clone was counted a single time. The chain couples TRBV6-5 to TRBJ2-1; the D is unclear. This CDR3 spans 13 amino acids. CDR1 MNHEY and CDR2 SVGAGI come from the germline V gene. The V end lost 3 bases, the J end lost 5 bases, and 8 bases lay between the germline ends. This chain's CDR3 is CASSYNPDNEQFF. The CDR3 DNA is TGTGCCAGCAGTTATAATCCGGACAATGAGCAGTTCTTC.

The V gene is TRBV7-2, the J gene TRBJ1-5; the match to TRBD1 covers 9 bases. Germline V lookup: CDR1 SGHTA, CDR2 FQGNSA. J was trimmed by 12 bases and V by 1 base; bases with no gene match: 16. The CDR3 is made up of 17 amino acids. The CDR3 coding sequence is TGTGCCAGCAGCTTAGATTGGGCCCGGGACAGGGAGGGTATCCAGCATTTT. This translates into CASSLDWARDREGIQHF. The full variable domain, with the rest looked up from reference TRBV7-2 and TRBJ1-5, is GAGVSQSPSNKVTEKGKDVELRCDPISGHTALYWYRQSLGQGLEFLIYFQGNSAPDKSGLPSDRFSAERTGGSVSTLTIQRTQQEDSAVYLCASSLDWARDREGIQHFGDGTRLSIL.

With regard to this clone: A read error may produce the germline difference seen at one junction end. The chain carries TRBV7-9 and TRBJ1-1, with 9 bases matching TRBD1. The germline V gene has CDR1 SEHNR and CDR2 FQNEAQ (reference sequence). This CDR3 contains 15 residues. The CDR3 protein is CSSSLQGAGSTEAFF. CDR3 bases: TGTTCCAGCAGCTTACAGGGGGCAGGAAGCACTGAAGCTTTCTTT.

This chain uses TRBV7-8 with TRBJ2-7; TRBD2 matches at 9 bases. CDR1 is SGHVS and CDR2 is FQNEAQ in the germline V gene. The V gene end was trimmed by 5 bases and the J gene end by 7 bases; junction bases not matched to a gene: 12. The CDR3 sequence is 15 residues long. The CDR3, as DNA: TGTGCCAGCAGCCCCATGCGGGGGGGGTCTTGGGAGCAGTACTTC. Amino acid sequence: CASSPMRGGSWEQYF.

This clone was counted between two and nine times. The chain carries TRBV30 and TRBJ1-1, with TRBD1 matching 12 bases. Looked up from germline, CDR1 is GTSNPN and CDR2 is SVGIG (reference sequence). V trimming: 1 base; J trimming: 4 bases; junction bases outside the gene matches: 7. The CDR3 spans 16 residues. This CDR3 is CAWSARDRGLGTEAFF. The CDR3 nucleotides are TGTGCCTGGAGTGCCCGGGACAGGGGGCTCGGCACTGAAGCTTTCTTT.

This clone occurred a few times. The rearrangement uses TRBV9 and TRBJ2-7; the match to TRBD1 covers 9 bases. This CDR3 is built from 15 residues. V trimming: 0 bases; J trimming: 2 bases; junction bases outside the gene matches: 3. Germline CDR1 is SGDLS and CDR2 is YYNGEE. CDR3: CASSVEGTGPYEQYF. The CDR3, as DNA: TGTGCCAGCAGCGTAGAGGGGACAGGGCCCTACGAGCAGTACTTC.

For this clone: Other DNA sequences from this sample encode an identical CDR3 as well. The chain recombines TRBV4-2 with TRBJ2-3, with D possibly matching TRBD1 (5 bases). Trimming took 3 bases from V and 6 from J, leaving 10 bases between them. This CDR3 has 13 amino acids. In germline, CDR1 is LGHNA, CDR2 YNFKEQ. The CDR3 loop is CASSQDHRDTQYF. The CDR3 DNA is TGTGCCAGCAGCCAGGACCACAGGGATACGCAGTATTTT.

The genes are TRBV6-1 and TRBJ2-7, with D perhaps matching TRBD2 (6 bases). V shed 4 bases and J shed 6 bases, with 19 bases lying between them. CDR3 size: 15 residues. The germline gives CDR1 MNHNS, CDR2 SASEGT. The CDR3, as DNA: TGTGCCAGCAGTGCATTTTCCCTCCCGCGGGGCGAGCAGTACTTC. It codes for CASSAFSLPRGEQYF.